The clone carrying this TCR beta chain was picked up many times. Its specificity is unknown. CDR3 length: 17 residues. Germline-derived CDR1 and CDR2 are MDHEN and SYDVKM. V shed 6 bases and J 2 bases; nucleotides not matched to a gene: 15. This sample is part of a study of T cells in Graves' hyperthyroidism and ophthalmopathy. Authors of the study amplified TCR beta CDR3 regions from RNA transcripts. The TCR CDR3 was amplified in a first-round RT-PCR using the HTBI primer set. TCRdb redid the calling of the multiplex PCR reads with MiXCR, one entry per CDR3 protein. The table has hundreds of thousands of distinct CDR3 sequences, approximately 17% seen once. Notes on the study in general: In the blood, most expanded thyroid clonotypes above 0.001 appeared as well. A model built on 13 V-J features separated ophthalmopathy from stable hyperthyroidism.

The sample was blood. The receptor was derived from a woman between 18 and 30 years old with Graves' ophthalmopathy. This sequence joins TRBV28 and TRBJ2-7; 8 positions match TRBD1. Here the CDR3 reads CASSPRVQGVPPYEQYF. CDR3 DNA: TGTGCCAGCAGCCCTCGGGTACAGGGGGTGCCCCCCTACGAGCAGTACTTC. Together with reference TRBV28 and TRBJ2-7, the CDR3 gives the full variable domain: DVKVTQSSRYLVKRTGEKVFLECVQDMDHENMFWYRQDPGLGLRLIYFSYDVKMKEKGDIPEGYSVSREKKERFSLILESASTNQTSMYLCASSPRVQGVPPYEQYFGPGTRLTVT.